This T cell receptor beta chain was recovered during a study of graft-versus-host responses after intestinal transplantation. Some clones are missing from TCRdb's copy, which holds only in-frame ones; the method was immunoSEQ multiplex PCR. This table has some 24,000 clones, roughly 88% appearing once. Germline lookup yields CDR1 MGHDK and CDR2 SYGVNS. The CDR3 contains 13 residues. V was trimmed by 10 bases and J by 0 bases, leaving 10 bases between them. This specimen consisted of PBMCs, obtained approximately 450 days after intestinal transplant. The TCR was taken from a human patient who received an intestinal transplant, so some T cells may come from the graft donor. J is TRBJ2-1 and V is TRBV25-1; perhaps TRBD2 as D (6 bases). The CDR3 region is CAKRLVSYNEQFF. CDR3 nucleotide sequence: TGTGCCAAACGACTAGTCTCCTACAATGAGCAGTTCTTC.